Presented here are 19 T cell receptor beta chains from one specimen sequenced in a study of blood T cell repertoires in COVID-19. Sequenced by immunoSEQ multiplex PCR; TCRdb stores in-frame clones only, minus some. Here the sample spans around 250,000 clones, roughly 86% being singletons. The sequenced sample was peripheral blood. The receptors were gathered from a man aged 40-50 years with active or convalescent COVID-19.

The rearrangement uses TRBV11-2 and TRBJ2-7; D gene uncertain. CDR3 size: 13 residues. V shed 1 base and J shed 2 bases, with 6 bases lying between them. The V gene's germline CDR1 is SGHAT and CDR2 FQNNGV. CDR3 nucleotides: TGTGCCAGCAGCTTAGGCGGCACCTACGAGCAGTACTTC. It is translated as CASSLGGTYEQYF.

The CDR3 bases are TGTGCCAGCAGTGCCACTACAGGGGGCCAGAATCAGCCCCAGCATTTT. Residues: CASSATTGGQNQPQHF. This chain joins TRBV25-1 and TRBJ1-5; 9 nucleotides align to TRBD1. Germline-derived CDR1 and CDR2 are MGHDK and SYGVNS. J lost 4 bases, V lost 4 bases, and 8 bases had no gene match. The CDR3 is 16 residues long.

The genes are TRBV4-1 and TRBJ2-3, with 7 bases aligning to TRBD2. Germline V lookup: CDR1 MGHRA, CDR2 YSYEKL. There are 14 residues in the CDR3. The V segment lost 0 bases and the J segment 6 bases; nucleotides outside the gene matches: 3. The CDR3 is CASSQEWGGDTQYF. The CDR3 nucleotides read TGCGCCAGCAGCCAAGAGTGGGGAGGGGATACGCAGTATTTT.

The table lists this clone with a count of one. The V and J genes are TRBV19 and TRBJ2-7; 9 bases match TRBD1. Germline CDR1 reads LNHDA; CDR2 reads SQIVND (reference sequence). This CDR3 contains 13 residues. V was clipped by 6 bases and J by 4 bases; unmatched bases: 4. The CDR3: CASSPTGGYEQYF. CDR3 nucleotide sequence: TGTGCCAGTAGCCCGACAGGGGGGTACGAGCAGTACTTC.

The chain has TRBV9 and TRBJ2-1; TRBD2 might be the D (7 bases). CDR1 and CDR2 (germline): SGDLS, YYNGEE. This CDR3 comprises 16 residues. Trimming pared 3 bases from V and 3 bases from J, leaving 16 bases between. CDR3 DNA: TGTGCCAGCAGCGGGGAGGGGGGAGCAGTCTACAATGAGCAGTTCTTC. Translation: CASSGEGGAVYNEQFF.

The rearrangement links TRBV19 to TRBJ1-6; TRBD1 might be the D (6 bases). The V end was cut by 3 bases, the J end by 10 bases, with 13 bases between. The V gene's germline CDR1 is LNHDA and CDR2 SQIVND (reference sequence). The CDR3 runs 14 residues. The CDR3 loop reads CASSIAGVGSPLHF. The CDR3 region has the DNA TGTGCCAGTAGTATTGCAGGGGTTGGATCACCCCTCCACTTT.

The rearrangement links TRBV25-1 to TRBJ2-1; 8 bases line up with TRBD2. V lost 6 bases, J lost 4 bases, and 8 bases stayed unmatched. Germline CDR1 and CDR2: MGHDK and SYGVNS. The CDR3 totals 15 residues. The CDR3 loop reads CASRLTSDIYNEQFF. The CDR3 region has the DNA TGTGCCAGCAGACTGACTAGCGATATTTACAATGAGCAGTTCTTC. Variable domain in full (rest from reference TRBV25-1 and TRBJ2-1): EADIYQTPRYLVIGTGKKITLECSQTMGHDKMYWYQQDPGMELHLIHYSYGVNSTEKGDLSSESTVSRIRTEHFPLTLESARPSHTSQYLCASRLTSDIYNEQFFGPGTRLTVL.

The CDR3 is CASSGLERNQPQHF. The CDR3 coding sequence is TGTGCCAGTAGTGGTCTAGAACGGAATCAGCCCCAGCATTTT. This chain uses TRBV19 with TRBJ1-5; no reliable D call. CDR3 length equals 14 residues. The V end lost 5 bases, the J end lost 4 bases, and 12 bases lay between the germline ends. CDR1 and CDR2 (germline): LNHDA, SQIVND (reference sequence).

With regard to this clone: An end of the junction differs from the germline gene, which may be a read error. The CDR3 DNA reads as TGTGCTAGCAGCTTAAACCCCCCTCAGGGGAACACCGGGGAGCTGTTTTTT. Its protein product is CASSLNPPQGNTGELFF. The genes are TRBV7-7 and TRBJ2-2; possibly TRBD1 for D (5 bases). CDR3 length: 17 amino acids. The germline V gene has CDR1 SSHAT and CDR2 FNYEAQ (reference sequence). Full variable domain (missing parts from reference TRBV7-7 and TRBJ2-2): GAGVSQSPRYKVTKRGQDVTLRCDPISSHATLYWYQQALGQGPEFLTYFNYEAQPDKSGLPSDRFSAERPEGSISTLTIQRTEQRDSAMYRCASSLNPPQGNTGELFFGEGSRLTVL.

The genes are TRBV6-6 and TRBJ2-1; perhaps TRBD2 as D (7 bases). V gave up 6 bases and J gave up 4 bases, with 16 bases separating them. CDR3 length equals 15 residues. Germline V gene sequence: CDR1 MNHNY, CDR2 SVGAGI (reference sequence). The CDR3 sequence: CASSPGVAGYNEQFF. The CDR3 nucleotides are TGTGCCAGCAGCCCAGGGGTAGCGGGTTACAATGAGCAGTTCTTC.

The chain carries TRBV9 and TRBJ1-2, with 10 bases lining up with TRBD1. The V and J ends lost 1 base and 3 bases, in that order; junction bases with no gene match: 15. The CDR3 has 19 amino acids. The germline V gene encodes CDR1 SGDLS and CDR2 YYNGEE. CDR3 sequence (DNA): TGTGCCAGCAGCGTAAATCCTGGGACAGGGGTCCTCATAGACTATGGCTACACCTTC. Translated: CASSVNPGTGVLIDYGYTF.

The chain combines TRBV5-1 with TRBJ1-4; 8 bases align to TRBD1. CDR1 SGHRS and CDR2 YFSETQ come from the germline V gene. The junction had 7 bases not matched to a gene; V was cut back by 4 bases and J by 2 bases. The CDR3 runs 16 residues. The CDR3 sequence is CASSDLTGGTNEKLFF. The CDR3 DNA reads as TGCGCCAGCAGCGATCTTACAGGGGGGACTAATGAAAAACTGTTTTTT.

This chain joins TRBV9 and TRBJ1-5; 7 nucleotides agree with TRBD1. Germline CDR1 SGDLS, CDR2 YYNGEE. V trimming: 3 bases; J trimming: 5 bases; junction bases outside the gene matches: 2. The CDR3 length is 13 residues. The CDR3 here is CASSATGDQPQHF. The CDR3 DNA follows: TGTGCCAGCAGCGCTACAGGGGATCAGCCCCAGCATTTT. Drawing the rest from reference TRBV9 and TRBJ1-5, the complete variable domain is DSGVTQTPKHLITATGQRVTLRCSPRSGDLSVYWYQQSLDQGLQFLIQYYNGEERAKGNILERFSAQQFPDLHSELNLSSLELGDSALYFCASSATGDQPQHFGDGTRLSIL.

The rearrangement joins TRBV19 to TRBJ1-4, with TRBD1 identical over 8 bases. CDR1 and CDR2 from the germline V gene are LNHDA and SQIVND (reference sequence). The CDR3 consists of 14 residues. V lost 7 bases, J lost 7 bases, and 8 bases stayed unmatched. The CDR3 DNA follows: TGTGCCAGTACCCCTCAGGGGGCGGTTGAAAAACTGTTTTTT. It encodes CASTPQGAVEKLFF.

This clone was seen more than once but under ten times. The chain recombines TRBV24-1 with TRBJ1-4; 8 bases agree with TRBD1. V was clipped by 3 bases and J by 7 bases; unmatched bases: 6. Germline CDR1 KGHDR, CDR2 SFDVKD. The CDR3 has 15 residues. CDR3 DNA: TGTGCCACCAGTGATACGACAGGGGCGGGTGAAAAACTGTTTTTT. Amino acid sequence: CATSDTTGAGEKLFF.

CDR3 in amino acids: CASSLSGEGEQFF. CDR3 nucleotide sequence: TGTGCCAGCAGCTTGTCAGGGGAAGGTGAGCAGTTCTTC. The chain links TRBV11-2 to TRBJ2-1, with D possibly matching TRBD1 (6 bases). This CDR3 is built from 13 residues. Germline CDR1 reads SGHAT; CDR2 reads FQNNGV. The V end lost 3 bases, the J end lost 9 bases, and 12 bases lay between the germline ends.

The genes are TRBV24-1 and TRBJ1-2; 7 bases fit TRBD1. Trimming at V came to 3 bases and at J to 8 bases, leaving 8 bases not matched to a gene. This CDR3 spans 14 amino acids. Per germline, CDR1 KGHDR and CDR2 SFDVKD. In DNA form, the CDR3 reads TGTGCCACCAGTGATGTACAGGGGCGGCGAGGCTACACCTTC. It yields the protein CATSDVQGRRGYTF.

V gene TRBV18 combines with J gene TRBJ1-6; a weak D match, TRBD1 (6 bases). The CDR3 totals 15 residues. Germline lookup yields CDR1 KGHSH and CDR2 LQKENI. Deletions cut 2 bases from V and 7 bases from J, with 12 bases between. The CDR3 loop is CASSPGGQQNSPLHF. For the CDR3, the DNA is TGTGCCAGCTCACCAGGCGGACAGCAGAATTCACCCCTCCACTTT.

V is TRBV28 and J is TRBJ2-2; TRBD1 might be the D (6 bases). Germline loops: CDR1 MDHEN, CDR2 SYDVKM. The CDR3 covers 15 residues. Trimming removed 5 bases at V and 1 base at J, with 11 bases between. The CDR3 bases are TGTGCCAGCAGTCAGGGACATGGGAACACCGGGGAGCTGTTTTTT. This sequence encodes CASSQGHGNTGELFF.